The TCR beta chain under discussion was sequenced for a study of cytomegalovirus exposure and HLA in healthy donors. The PCR used 60 Vbeta and 13 Jbeta primers. Using immunoSEQ multiplex PCR, the repertoire was profiled, and TCRdb retains in-frame clones only, with some absent. The table lists about 130,000 clones, about two thirds of them singletons. The donors comprised healthy bone marrow donors. The CDR3 covers 12 residues. Trimming removed 2 bases at V and 4 bases at J, with 6 bases between. Germline V gene lookup returns CDR1 SGHDT and CDR2 YYEEEE. V is TRBV5-6 and J is TRBJ1-1; D is ambiguous. This clonotype originated in a woman between 55 and 75 years old in good health and CMV-seropositive. The sample comprised PBMCs. CDR3: CASSFVSTEAFF. The CDR3 DNA is TGTGCCAGCAGCTTTGTCAGCACTGAAGCTTTCTTT.